These 15 T cell receptor beta chains came from one sample sequenced in a study of cytomegalovirus exposure and HLA in healthy donors. Primers: 60 Vbeta forward and 13 Jbeta reverse. Clones were sequenced by immunoSEQ multiplex PCR, and TCRdb holds only the in-frame ones, with some missing. The sample table sets out some 140,000 clones. The specimen was PBMCs. These receptors were taken from a woman in her sixties in good health and CMV-seronegative.

This chain joins TRBV5-1 and TRBJ2-7, with D unresolved. Trimming cost V 0 bases and J 4 bases, with 11 bases left between them. This CDR3 has 14 residues. Germline lookup yields CDR1 SGHRS and CDR2 YFSETQ. The CDR3: CASSLDKSIYEQYF. Here the CDR3 DNA reads TGCGCCAGCAGCTTGGACAAGTCGATTTACGAGCAGTACTTC.

This chain connects TRBV29-1 to TRBJ1-1; D perhaps matches TRBD1 (6 bases). Per the germline V gene, CDR1 is SQVTM and CDR2 is ANQGSEA. The CDR3 has 14 residues. The V and J ends lost 3 bases and 1 base respectively, with 12 bases between them. The CDR3 sequence is CSVDRGLGNTEAFF. The CDR3 nucleotides read TGCAGCGTTGACAGGGGCTTGGGGAACACTGAAGCTTTCTTT.

The chain is built from TRBV27 and TRBJ2-7, with 9 bases lining up with TRBD1. CDR1 is MNHEY, CDR2 SMNVEV, per germline (reference sequence). The CDR3 runs 13 residues. Trimming at V came to 1 base and at J to 9 bases, leaving 4 bases not matched to a gene. The CDR3 reads CASSLWGQGMQYF. The CDR3 DNA sequence: TGTGCCAGCAGTTTATGGGGACAGGGTATGCAGTACTTC.

V and J are TRBV5-6 and TRBJ2-7; a possible D gene is TRBD2 (6 bases). The CDR3 is made up of 14 amino acids. V was trimmed by 5 bases and J by 0 bases, leaving 12 bases between them. Germline V gene lookup returns CDR1 SGHDT and CDR2 YYEEEE. The CDR3 loop reads CASRARGSSYEQYF. The CDR3 coding sequence is TGTGCCAGCAGGGCCCGGGGGAGCTCCTACGAGCAGTACTTC.

The rearrangement uses TRBV7-8 and TRBJ2-5; D call uncertain. The V and J ends lost 2 bases and 3 bases respectively, with 4 bases between them. Germline V gene sequence: CDR1 SGHVS, CDR2 FQNEAQ. This CDR3 comprises 12 residues. For the CDR3, the DNA is TGTGCCAGCAGCTTACTAGAAGAGACCCAGTACTTC. Its protein product is CASSLLEETQYF. Looking up the rest from reference TRBV7-8 and TRBJ2-5 gives the full variable domain: GAGVSQSPRYKVAKRGQDVALRCDPISGHVSLFWYQQALGQGPEFLTYFQNEAQLDKSGLPSDRFFAERPEGSVSTLKIQRTQQEDSAVYLCASSLLEETQYFGPGTRLLVL.

The J gene is TRBJ2-5, the V gene TRBV29-1; D gene unclear. This CDR3 region has 10 residues. Trimming stripped 3 bases from V and 3 bases from J, with 2 bases between. Germline V gives CDR1 SQVTM, CDR2 ANQGSEA. CDR3 DNA sequence: TGCAGCGTTGATAAAGAGACCCAGTACTTC. As protein: CSVDKETQYF.

This chain links TRBV7-9 with TRBJ1-1; D is possibly TRBD1 (6 bases). The CDR3 has 15 residues. The germline V gene encodes CDR1 SEHNR and CDR2 FQNEAQ (reference sequence). Trimming shortened V by 7 bases and J by 1 base, and 16 bases separated the two germline ends. As DNA, the CDR3 is TGTGCCAGCACCGCCCGGGACATGGGGAACACTGAAGCTTTCTTT. The encoded protein is CASTARDMGNTEAFF. Full variable domain (rest looked up from reference TRBV7-9 and TRBJ1-1): DTGVSQNPRHKITKRGQNVTFRCDPISEHNRLYWYRQTLGQGPEFLTYFQNEAQLEKSRLLSDRFSAERPKGSFSTLEIQRTEQGDSAMYLCASTARDMGNTEAFFGQGTRLTVV.

The gene calls are TRBV2 and TRBJ2-7; D not certain. The germline V and J ends were trimmed by 4 bases and 1 base, with 11 bases remaining between them. The CDR3 length is 14 residues. The V gene's germline CDR1 is SNHLY and CDR2 FYNNEI. CDR3 sequence (DNA): TGTGCCAGCAGTGCCAGACAAGATTCCTACGAGCAGTACTTC. Translated, it gives CASSARQDSYEQYF. The whole variable domain, filled in from reference TRBV2 and TRBJ2-7, reads EPEVTQTPSHQVTQMGQEVILRCVPISNHLYFYWYRQILGQKVEFLVSFYNNEISEKSEIFDDQFSVERPDGSNFTLKIRSTKLEDSAMYFCASSARQDSYEQYFGPGTRLTVT.

The chain combines TRBV19 with TRBJ2-3, with 14 bases lining up with TRBD2. Germline CDR1 LNHDA, CDR2 SQIVND (reference sequence). J lost 2 bases, V lost 3 bases, and 4 bases had no gene match. The CDR3 is 17 residues long. The CDR3 DNA is TGTGCCAGTAGTATCTCGGGACTAGCGGGGGTCACAGATACGCAGTATTTT. The encoded protein is CASSISGLAGVTDTQYF.

V is TRBV27 and J is TRBJ1-1, with a possible D match to TRBD1 (5 bases). From germline, CDR1 is MNHEY and CDR2 SMNVEV (reference sequence). The CDR3 has 15 amino acids. V lost 4 bases to trimming and J lost 7 bases, with 19 bases between them. The CDR3 sequence: CASSSPGPWGDEAFF. CDR3 in DNA: TGTGCCAGCAGTTCCCCGGGCCCCTGGGGCGATGAAGCTTTCTTT.

V and J are TRBV29-1 and TRBJ2-7; TRBD1 might be the D (6 bases). CDR1 and CDR2 from the germline V gene are SQVTM and ANQGSEA. The CDR3 contains 20 residues. Trimming cost V 6 bases and J 2 bases, with 35 bases left between them. Here the CDR3 DNA reads TGCAGCGTCCTAACCGCATCAGCGCGAGAGCTGGACAGAACAACCTACGAGCAGTACTTC. This sequence encodes CSVLTASARELDRTTYEQYF.

The chain uses TRBV6-4 and TRBJ2-3; 9 bases align to TRBD1. Germline assignment: CDR1 MRHNA and CDR2 SNTAGT. The junction had 5 bases not matched to a gene; V was cut back by 0 bases and J by 4 bases. The length of the CDR3 is 16 residues. CDR3 sequence: CASSDSNRGLADTQYF. The CDR3 DNA sequence: TGTGCCAGCAGTGACTCGAACAGGGGGCTTGCAGATACGCAGTATTTT.

The genes are TRBV6-1 and TRBJ1-5; D possibly corresponds to TRBD1 (6 bases). Germline CDR1 is MNHNS and CDR2 is SASEGT. The CDR3 covers 15 residues. V was clipped by 1 base and J by 11 bases, with 18 bases between them. In DNA form, the CDR3 reads TGTGCCAGCAGTGAAGACAGGGCCCGTCTCTCGACCCAGCATTTT. Translated: CASSEDRARLSTQHF.

The chain carries TRBV2 and TRBJ1-1; 7 nucleotides line up with TRBD1. This CDR3 is 14 amino acids long. Germline loops: CDR1 SNHLY, CDR2 FYNNEI. The ends lost 6 bases at V and 0 bases at J; junction bases unmatched: 4. CDR3 DNA: TGTGCCAGCAGATACAGGGGCATGAACACTGAAGCTTTCTTT. This sequence encodes CASRYRGMNTEAFF.

This sequence joins TRBV9 and TRBJ2-2; the match to TRBD1 covers 7 bases. Germline V lookup: CDR1 SGDLS, CDR2 YYNGEE. V dropped 4 bases and J dropped 1; count of bases not matched to a gene: 10. The CDR3 covers 17 residues. The CDR3, as DNA: TGTGCCAGCAGCACCTATAGGGACAGACAGAACACCGGGGAGCTGTTTTTT. Amino acids: CASSTYRDRQNTGELFF.